Listed here is a single T cell receptor (beta chain). Its antigen is not known. TRB cDNA libraries were made by UMI-labeled 5' RACE. TCRdb re-called the 5' RACE reads, yielding one record per CDR3 amino acid sequence without DNA. The specimen's table records about 120,000 distinct CDR3 sequences. The source of the sample is a study of CXCR3-negative and CXCR3-positive naive CD8 T cells. General study points: Memory, not naive, CXCR3-negative and CXCR3-positive cells differed in TRBV-TRBJ usage. More hydrophobic TRB CDR3s were found in CXCR3-positive naive cells than in CXCR3-negative naive cells.

Germline V gene data show CDR1 as SQVTM and CDR2 as ANQGSEA. The CDR3 sequence is 17 residues long. Material: naive CXCR3+ CD8+ T cells from blood. Subset meaning: CD45RO-CCR7+CD27+CD95- naive CD8+ T cells expressing CXCR3 (TNR3+). This clonotype was obtained from a human donor in good health. Some clones in this sample may be carry-over from other donors' samples. The chain employs TRBV29-1 and TRBJ2-3; with no DNA, the TCRdb D assignment of TRBD2 cannot be verified. The CDR3 region is CSVDGASGGPSTDTQYF.